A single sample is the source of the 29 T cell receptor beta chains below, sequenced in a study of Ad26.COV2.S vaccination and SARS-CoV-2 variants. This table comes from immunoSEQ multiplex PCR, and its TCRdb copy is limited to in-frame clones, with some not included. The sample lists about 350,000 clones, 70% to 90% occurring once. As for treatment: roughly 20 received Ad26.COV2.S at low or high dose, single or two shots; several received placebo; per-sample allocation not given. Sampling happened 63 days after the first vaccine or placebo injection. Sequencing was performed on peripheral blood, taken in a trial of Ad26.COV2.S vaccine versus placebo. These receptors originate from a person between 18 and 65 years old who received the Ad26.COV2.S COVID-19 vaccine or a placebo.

CDR3 nucleotides: TGTGCCAGCAGGGATATAACCATGAACACTGAAGCTTTCTTT. This encodes CASRDITMNTEAFF. The rearrangement joins TRBV6-6 to TRBJ1-1; D is undetermined. CDR1 MNHNY and CDR2 SVGAGI come from the germline V gene (reference sequence). The CDR3 sequence is 14 residues long. V was cut by 6 bases and J by 0 bases, with 11 bases left in between.

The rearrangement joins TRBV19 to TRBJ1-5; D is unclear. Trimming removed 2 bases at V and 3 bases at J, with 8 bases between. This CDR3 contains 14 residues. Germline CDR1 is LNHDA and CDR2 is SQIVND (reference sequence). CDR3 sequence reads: CASSITVFNQPQHF. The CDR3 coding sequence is TGTGCCAGTAGTATAACAGTATTCAATCAGCCCCAGCATTTT.

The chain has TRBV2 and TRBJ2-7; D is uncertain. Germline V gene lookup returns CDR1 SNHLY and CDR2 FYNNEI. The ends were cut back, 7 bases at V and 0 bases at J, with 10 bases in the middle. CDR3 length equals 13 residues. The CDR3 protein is CASIEVSSYEQYF. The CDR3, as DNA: TGTGCCAGCATTGAGGTTAGCTCCTACGAGCAGTACTTC. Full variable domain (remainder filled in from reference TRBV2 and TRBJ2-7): EPEVTQTPSHQVTQMGQEVILRCVPISNHLYFYWYRQILGQKVEFLVSFYNNEISEKSEIFDDQFSVERPDGSNFTLKIRSTKLEDSAMYFCASIEVSSYEQYFGPGTRLTVT.

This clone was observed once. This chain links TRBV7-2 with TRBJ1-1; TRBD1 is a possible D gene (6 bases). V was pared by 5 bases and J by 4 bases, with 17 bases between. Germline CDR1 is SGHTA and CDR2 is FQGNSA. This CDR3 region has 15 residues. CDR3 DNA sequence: TGTGCCAGCAGCCCCCTTTGGGGGGGCGGCACTGAAGCTTTCTTT. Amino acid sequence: CASSPLWGGGTEAFF.

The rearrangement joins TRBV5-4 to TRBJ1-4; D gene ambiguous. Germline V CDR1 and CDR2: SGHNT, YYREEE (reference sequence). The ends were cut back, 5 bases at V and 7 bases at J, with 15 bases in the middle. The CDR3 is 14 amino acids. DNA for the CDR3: TGTGCCAGCAGGGGGAGTGGGAGTGGTGAAAAACTGTTTTTT. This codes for CASRGSGSGEKLFF.

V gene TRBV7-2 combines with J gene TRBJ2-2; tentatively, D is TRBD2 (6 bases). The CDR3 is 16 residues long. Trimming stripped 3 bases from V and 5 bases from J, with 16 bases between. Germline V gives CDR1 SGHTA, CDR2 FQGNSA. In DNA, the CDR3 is TGTGCCAGCAGCTTGGCGGGGCCTCCCCGAACCGGGGAGCTGTTTTTT. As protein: CASSLAGPPRTGELFF. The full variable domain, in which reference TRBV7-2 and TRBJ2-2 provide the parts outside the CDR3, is GAGVSQSPSNKVTEKGKDVELRCDPISGHTALYWYRQSLGQGLEFLIYFQGNSAPDKSGLPSDRFSAERTGGSVSTLTIQRTQQEDSAVYLCASSLAGPPRTGELFFGEGSRLTVL.

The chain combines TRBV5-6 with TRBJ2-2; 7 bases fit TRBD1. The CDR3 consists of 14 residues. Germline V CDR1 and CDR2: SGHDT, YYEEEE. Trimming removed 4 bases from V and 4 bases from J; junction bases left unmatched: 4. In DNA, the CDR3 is TGTGCCAGCAGCCGACAGGGACGCACCGGGGAGCTGTTTTTT. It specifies CASSRQGRTGELFF.

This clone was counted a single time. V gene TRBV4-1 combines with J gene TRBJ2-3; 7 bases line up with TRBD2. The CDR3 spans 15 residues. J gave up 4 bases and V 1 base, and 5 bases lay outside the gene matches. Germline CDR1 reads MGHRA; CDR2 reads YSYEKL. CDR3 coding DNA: TGCGCCAGCAGCCAAGGGGGCGGGAGCCCAGATACGCAGTATTTT. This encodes CASSQGGGSPDTQYF.

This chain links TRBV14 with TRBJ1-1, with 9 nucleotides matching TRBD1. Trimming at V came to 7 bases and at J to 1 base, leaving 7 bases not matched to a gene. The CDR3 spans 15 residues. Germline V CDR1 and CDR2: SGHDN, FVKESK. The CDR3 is CASTLPGQGNTEAFF. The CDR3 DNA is TGTGCCAGCACCCTACCGGGACAGGGGAACACTGAAGCTTTCTTT.

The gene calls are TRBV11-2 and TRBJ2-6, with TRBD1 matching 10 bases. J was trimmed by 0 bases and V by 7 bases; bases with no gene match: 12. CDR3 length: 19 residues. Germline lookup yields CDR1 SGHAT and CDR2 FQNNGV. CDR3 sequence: CASIPYDRGLASGANVLTF. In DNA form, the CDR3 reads TGTGCCAGCATCCCTTACGACAGGGGGCTAGCCTCTGGGGCCAACGTCCTGACTTTC.

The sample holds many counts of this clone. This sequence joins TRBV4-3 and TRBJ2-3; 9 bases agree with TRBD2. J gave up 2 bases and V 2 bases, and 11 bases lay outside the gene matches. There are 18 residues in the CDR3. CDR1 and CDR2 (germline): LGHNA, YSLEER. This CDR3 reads CASSQQRQAGGITDTQYF. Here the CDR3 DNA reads TGCGCCAGCAGCCAACAACGCCAGGCGGGGGGGATCACAGATACGCAGTATTTT.

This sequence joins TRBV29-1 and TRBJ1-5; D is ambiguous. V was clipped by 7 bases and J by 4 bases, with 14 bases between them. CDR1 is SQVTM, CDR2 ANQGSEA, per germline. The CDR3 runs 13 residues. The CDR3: CSAAPGLNQPQHF. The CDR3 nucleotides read TGCAGCGCTGCCCCAGGATTGAATCAGCCCCAGCATTTT. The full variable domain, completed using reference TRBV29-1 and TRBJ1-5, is SAVISQKPSRDICQRGTSLTIQCQVDSQVTMMFWYRQQPGQSLTLIATANQGSEATYESGFVIDKFPISRPNLTFSTLTVSNMSPEDSSIYLCSAAPGLNQPQHFGDGTRLSIL.

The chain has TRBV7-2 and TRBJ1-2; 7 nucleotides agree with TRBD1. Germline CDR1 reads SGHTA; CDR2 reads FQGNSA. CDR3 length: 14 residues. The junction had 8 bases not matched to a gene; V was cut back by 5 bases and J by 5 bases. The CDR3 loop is CASSPDRVTYGYTF. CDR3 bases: TGTGCCAGCAGCCCTGACAGGGTTACTTATGGCTACACCTTC.

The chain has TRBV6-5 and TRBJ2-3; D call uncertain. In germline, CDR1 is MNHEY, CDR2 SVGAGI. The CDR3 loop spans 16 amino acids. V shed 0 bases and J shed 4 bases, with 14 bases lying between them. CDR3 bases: TGTGCCAGCAGTTACTCAGGGCAGAAACCCCCAGATACGCAGTATTTT. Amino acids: CASSYSGQKPPDTQYF.

The CDR3 here is CASSGPVSSSYEQYF. The CDR3 DNA is TGCGCCAGCAGCGGGCCAGTCAGCAGCTCCTACGAGCAGTACTTC. The chain couples TRBV5-1 to TRBJ2-7; D is undetermined. Germline CDR1 SGHRS, CDR2 YFSETQ. The CDR3 sequence is 15 residues long. The V gene lost 4 bases and the J gene lost 0 bases, with 14 bases spanning the gap.

CDR3 coding DNA: TGCAGCGTTGTGACAGGCCGCACAGATACGCAGTATTTT. Translating it yields CSVVTGRTDTQYF. This chain links TRBV29-1 with TRBJ2-3, with a tentative D call TRBD1 (6 bases). Germline values: CDR1 SQVTM, CDR2 ANQGSEA. The CDR3 spans 13 residues. The V gene lost 4 bases and the J gene lost 1 base, with 9 bases spanning the gap.

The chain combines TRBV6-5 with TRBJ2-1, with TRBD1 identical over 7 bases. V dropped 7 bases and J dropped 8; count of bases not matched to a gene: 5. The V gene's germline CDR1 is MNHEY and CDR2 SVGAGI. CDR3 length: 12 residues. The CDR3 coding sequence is TGTGCCAGCAAAAGACAGGGTTATGAGCAGTTCTTC. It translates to CASKRQGYEQFF.

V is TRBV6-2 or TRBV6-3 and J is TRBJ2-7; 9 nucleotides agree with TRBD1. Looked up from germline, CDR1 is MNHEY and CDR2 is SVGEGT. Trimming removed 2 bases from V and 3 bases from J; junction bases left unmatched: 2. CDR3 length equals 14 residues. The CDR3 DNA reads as TGTGCCAGCAGTTACCCGGGACAGGGCTACGAGCAGTACTTC. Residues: CASSYPGQGYEQYF.

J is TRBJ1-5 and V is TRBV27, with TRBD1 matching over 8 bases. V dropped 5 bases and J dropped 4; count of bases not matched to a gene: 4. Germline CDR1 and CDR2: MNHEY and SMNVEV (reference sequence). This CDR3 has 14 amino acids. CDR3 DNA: TGTGCCAGCAGTCCACGACAGGGGAATCAGCCCCAGCATTTT. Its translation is CASSPRQGNQPQHF.

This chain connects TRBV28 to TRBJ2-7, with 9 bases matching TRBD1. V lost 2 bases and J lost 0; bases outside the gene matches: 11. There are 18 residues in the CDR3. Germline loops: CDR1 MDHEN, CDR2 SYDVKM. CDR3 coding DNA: TGTGCCAGCAGTTTAGGGACAGGGTTGGATTTTTCCTCCTACGAGCAGTACTTC. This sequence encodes CASSLGTGLDFSSYEQYF.

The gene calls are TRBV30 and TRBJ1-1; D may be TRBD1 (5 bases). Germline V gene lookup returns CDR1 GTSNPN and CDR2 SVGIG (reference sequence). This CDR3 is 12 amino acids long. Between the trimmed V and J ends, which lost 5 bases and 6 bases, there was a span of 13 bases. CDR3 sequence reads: CAWGGLAAEAFF. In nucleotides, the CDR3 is TGTGCCTGGGGGGGACTCGCCGCTGAAGCTTTCTTT.

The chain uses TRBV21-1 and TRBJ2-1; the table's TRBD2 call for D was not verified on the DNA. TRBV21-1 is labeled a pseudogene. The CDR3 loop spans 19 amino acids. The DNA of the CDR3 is TGTGCCAGCAGCAAATCTCGACTCGCAGGGGTAAAGGGGGGGAATGAGCAGTTCTTC. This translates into CASSKSRLAGVKGGNEQFF.

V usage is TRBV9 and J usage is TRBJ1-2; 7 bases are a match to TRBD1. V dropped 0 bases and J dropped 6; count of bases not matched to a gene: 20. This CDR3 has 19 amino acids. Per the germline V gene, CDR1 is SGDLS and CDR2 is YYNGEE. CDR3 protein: CASSVGGGGPGQITHGYTF. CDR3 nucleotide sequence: TGTGCCAGCAGCGTAGGAGGAGGGGGGCCGGGACAGATTACTCATGGCTACACCTTC.

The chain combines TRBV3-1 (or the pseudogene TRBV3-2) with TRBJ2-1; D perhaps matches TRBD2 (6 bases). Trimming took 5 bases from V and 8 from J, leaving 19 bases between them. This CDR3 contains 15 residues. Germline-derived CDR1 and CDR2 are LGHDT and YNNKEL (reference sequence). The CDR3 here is CASSSRSRDFDEQFF. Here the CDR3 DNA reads TGTGCCAGCAGCTCTAGGTCCCGGGACTTCGATGAGCAGTTCTTC.

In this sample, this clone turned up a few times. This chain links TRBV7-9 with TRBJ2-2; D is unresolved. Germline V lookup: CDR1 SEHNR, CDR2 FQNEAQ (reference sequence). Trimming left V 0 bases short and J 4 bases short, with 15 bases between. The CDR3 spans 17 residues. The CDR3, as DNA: TGTGCCAGCAGCTTAGCGTTAGTCGTCAGACGCACCGGGGAGCTGTTTTTT. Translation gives CASSLALVVRRTGELFF.

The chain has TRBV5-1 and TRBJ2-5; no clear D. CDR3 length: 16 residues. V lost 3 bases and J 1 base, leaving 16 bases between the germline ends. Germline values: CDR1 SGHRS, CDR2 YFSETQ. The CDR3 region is CASSWGTISGQETQYF. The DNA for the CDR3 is TGCGCCAGCAGCTGGGGAACTATATCGGGCCAAGAGACCCAGTACTTC.

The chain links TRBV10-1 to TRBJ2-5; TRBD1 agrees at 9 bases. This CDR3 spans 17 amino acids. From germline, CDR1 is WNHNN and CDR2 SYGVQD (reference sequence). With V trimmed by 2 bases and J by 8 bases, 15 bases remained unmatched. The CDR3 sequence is CASSEPSIPRTGATQYF. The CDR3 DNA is TGCGCCAGCAGTGAGCCAAGCATACCTAGGACAGGGGCTACCCAGTACTTC.

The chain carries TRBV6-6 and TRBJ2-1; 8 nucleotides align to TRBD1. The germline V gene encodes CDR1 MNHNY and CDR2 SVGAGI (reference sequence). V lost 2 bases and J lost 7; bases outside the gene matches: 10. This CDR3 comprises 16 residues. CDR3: CASSYRDRGWGNEQFF. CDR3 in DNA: TGTGCCAGCAGTTACCGTGACAGGGGTTGGGGGAATGAGCAGTTCTTC.

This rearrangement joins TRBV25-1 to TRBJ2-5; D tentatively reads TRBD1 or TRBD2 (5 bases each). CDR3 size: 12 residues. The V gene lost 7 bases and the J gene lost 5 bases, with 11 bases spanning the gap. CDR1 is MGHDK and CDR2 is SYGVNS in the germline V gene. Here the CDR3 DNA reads TGTGCCAGCATGAGGGGTTTCGAGACCCAGTACTTC. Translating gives CASMRGFETQYF.